The 29 T cell receptor beta chains listed next were all sequenced from one sample in a study of blood T cells in healthy people across ages. A second PCR, run for roughly 6 to 11 cycles, used a sample-barcoded 5' primer plus a J-beta primer mix. TCRdb passed the 5' RACE reads through MiXCR, listing each CDR3 protein once. The sample lists roughly 800,000 distinct CDR3 sequences, roughly 50% occurring once. The source material was blood. The receptors here all came from a man aged 30-40 years in good health.

This clonotype was found many times. This chain links TRBV29-1 with TRBJ2-1; 10 bases align to TRBD2. The CDR3 is 12 amino acids. The V gene's germline CDR1 is SQVTM and CDR2 ANQGSEA. With 7 bases clipped from V and 9 bases from J, the junction kept 6 bases outside the gene matches. This CDR3 reads CSAGVAGGEQFF. The CDR3 DNA reads TGCAGCGCCGGCGTAGCGGGGGGTGAGCAGTTCTTC.

V usage is TRBV3-1 and J usage is TRBJ2-1, with a possible D match to TRBD1 (5 bases). The V end was cut by 5 bases, the J end by 6 bases, with 11 bases between. CDR1 and CDR2 from the germline V gene are LGHDT and YNNKEL (reference sequence). CDR3 length: 13 residues. CDR3 nucleotide sequence: TGTGCCAGCAGCTCACGGACAATCAATGAGCAGTTCTTC. It translates to CASSSRTINEQFF.

The chain employs TRBV20-1 and TRBJ1-2; the D is unclear. Germline values: CDR1 DFQATT, CDR2 SNEGSKA (reference sequence). The CDR3 is made up of 16 amino acids. Trimming took 0 bases from V and 4 from J, leaving 18 bases between them. The chain's CDR3 is CSARDTSGSRLYGYTF. CDR3 bases: TGCAGTGCTAGAGATACCAGCGGCAGCCGACTCTATGGCTACACCTTC.

The chain employs TRBV10-3 and TRBJ2-5, with 9 positions matching TRBD2. The J segment lost 4 bases and the V segment lost 7 bases, leaving 7 bases of the junction unmatched. Germline-derived CDR1 and CDR2 are ENHRY and SYGVKD. The CDR3 covers 14 residues. The CDR3 region has the DNA TGTGCCATCAAGCCGGGACTAGCCGGAGAGACCCAGTACTTC. Translation gives CAIKPGLAGETQYF.

This clonotype was counted a few times. V and J are TRBV29-1 and TRBJ1-2, with 11 bases matching TRBD1. Germline CDR1 SQVTM, CDR2 ANQGSEA. After removal of 7 bases from V and 6 bases from J, the junction contained 4 bases not matched to a gene. This CDR3 has 12 residues. In DNA form, the CDR3 reads TGCAGCGGGCGGACAGGGGGCGATGGCTACACCTTC. This sequence encodes CSGRTGGDGYTF.

The rearrangement joins TRBV4-2 to TRBJ2-1, with 10 positions matching TRBD1. CDR3 size: 15 residues. With V trimmed by 1 base and J by 7 bases, 4 bases remained unmatched. Germline loops: CDR1 LGHNA, CDR2 YNFKEQ. Written as DNA, the CDR3 is TGTGCCAGCAGCCAAGCCGGGACAGGGGTGAATGAGCAGTTCTTC. Its protein is CASSQAGTGVNEQFF.

This chain joins TRBV5-5 and TRBJ1-2; 7 positions agree with TRBD1. Germline V gene data show CDR1 as SGHKS and CDR2 as YYEKEE (reference sequence). The CDR3 consists of 15 residues. V gave up 2 bases and J gave up 5 bases; unmatched junction bases: 9. As DNA, the CDR3 is TGTGCCAGCAGCTTTGTTTCGGGACAGACTTATGGCTACACCTTC. Translated: CASSFVSGQTYGYTF.

This clonotype was detected only a few times. This rearrangement joins TRBV21-1 to TRBJ1-5; no check of the table's D call, TRBD1, against the DNA was made. TRBV21-1 is a recognized pseudogene. The CDR3 has 14 amino acids. CDR3 in amino acids: CASSIGTGDQPQHF. CDR3 bases: TGTGCCAGCAGCATAGGGACAGGGGATCAGCCCCAGCATTTT.

The chain joins TRBV7-2 to TRBJ1-5; a possible D gene is TRBD1 (6 bases). CDR1 and CDR2 (germline): SGHTA, FQGNSA. V was trimmed by 5 bases and J by 2 bases, leaving 13 bases between them. The CDR3 totals 15 residues. The CDR3 sequence: CASSRGGAGNQPQHF. CDR3 DNA: TGTGCCAGCAGCAGAGGGGGGGCCGGCAATCAGCCCCAGCATTTT.

The DNA of the CDR3 is TGCAGTGCTGGGGAAGACGGGACTAGCGGGCACGAGCAGTACTTC. This translates into CSAGEDGTSGHEQYF. The chain is built from TRBV20-1 and TRBJ2-5, with 12 bases identical to TRBD2. The end of the DNA aligns better with TRBJ2-7, so the J call may be wrong. From germline, CDR1 is DFQATT and CDR2 SNEGSKA (reference sequence). There are 15 residues in the CDR3.

The chain is built from TRBV11-2 and TRBJ2-7; a possible D gene is TRBD1 (6 bases). The CDR3 extends over 14 amino acids. Germline-derived CDR1 and CDR2 are SGHAT and FQNNGV. The V gene lost 4 bases and the J gene lost 3 bases, with 13 bases spanning the gap. CDR3 nucleotide sequence: TGTGCCAGCAGCTACGACAGGACCATCTACGAGCAGTACTTC. Its protein product is CASSYDRTIYEQYF.

The V call is TRBV4-2, the J call TRBJ1-2, with D unresolved. This CDR3 spans 16 amino acids. CDR1 is LGHNA, CDR2 YNFKEQ, per germline. V was clipped by 0 bases and J by 7 bases, with 18 bases between them. For the CDR3, the DNA is TGTGCCAGCAGCCAAGATAAAAATAGTGGCTTCGGTGGCTACACCTTC. It yields the protein CASSQDKNSGFGGYTF.

This clonotype has a single count. V and J are TRBV20-1 and TRBJ2-1; D assignment may be TRBD1 or TRBD2 (5 bases each). CDR3 size: 19 residues. The V gene lost 1 base and the J gene lost 3 bases, with 25 bases spanning the gap. Per germline, CDR1 DFQATT and CDR2 SNEGSKA (reference sequence). CDR3 bases: TGCAGTGCTAGAGTTTACAAAGGACCCCTTCTGAGGGGCTACAATGAGCAGTTCTTC. It codes for CSARVYKGPLLRGYNEQFF.

V usage is TRBV20-1 and J usage is TRBJ1-1; no clear D. The CDR3 runs to 12 residues. V lost 2 bases to trimming and J lost 2 bases, with 6 bases between them. The germline V gene has CDR1 DFQATT and CDR2 SNEGSKA (reference sequence). The chain's CDR3 is CSARQANTEAFF. The CDR3 DNA is TGCAGTGCTAGACAGGCTAACACTGAAGCTTTCTTT.

In regard to this clonotype: Sequence at one end of the junction differs from germline and may be a read error. This chain joins TRBV6-6 and TRBJ2-5, with 14 positions matching TRBD2. The germline CDR1 and CDR2 sequences are MNHNY and SVGAGI (reference sequence). The CDR3 contains 17 residues. The CDR3 spells CASSTGLAGGGQGTQYF. In DNA form, the CDR3 reads TGTGCCAGCAGTACTGGACTAGCGGGGGGCGGACAAGGGACCCAGTACTTC.

V gene TRBV5-1 combines with J gene TRBJ2-1, with D unclear. The CDR3 loop spans 13 amino acids. Between the trimmed V and J ends, which lost 0 bases and 7 bases, there was a span of 8 bases. Looked up from germline, CDR1 is SGHRS and CDR2 is YFSETQ. The CDR3 protein is CASSLGLGNEQFF. CDR3 nucleotides: TGCGCCAGCAGCTTGGGACTGGGAAATGAGCAGTTCTTC. Full variable domain (outside the CDR3, taken from reference TRBV5-1 and TRBJ2-1): KAGVTQTPRYLIKTRGQQVTLSCSPISGHRSVSWYQQTPGQGLQFLFEYFSETQRNKGNFPGRFSGRQFSNSRSEMNVSTLELGDSALYLCASSLGLGNEQFFGPGTRLTVL.

This clonotype has just one count. The chain uses TRBV3-1 and TRBJ1-4; D ambiguous. The CDR3 totals 16 residues. The germline CDR1 and CDR2 sequences are LGHDT and YNNKEL (reference sequence). Deletions cut 2 bases from V and 8 bases from J, with 18 bases between. DNA for the CDR3: TGTGCCAGCAGCCAAAGTGGTCTTGGCAGTAGAGAAAAACTGTTTTTT. Protein: CASSQSGLGSREKLFF.

This clonotype was counted only a few times. The chain's CDR3 is CASSLIQGQETQYF. CDR3 nucleotide sequence: TGCGCCAGCAGCTTGATCCAGGGTCAAGAGACCCAGTACTTC. This sequence joins TRBV5-1 and TRBJ2-5, with D possibly matching TRBD1 (5 bases). Between the trimmed V and J ends, which lost 1 base and 2 bases, there was a span of 9 bases. Germline lookup yields CDR1 SGHRS and CDR2 YFSETQ. This CDR3 is 14 amino acids long. Full variable domain (remainder filled in from reference TRBV5-1 and TRBJ2-5): KAGVTQTPRYLIKTRGQQVTLSCSPISGHRSVSWYQQTPGQGLQFLFEYFSETQRNKGNFPGRFSGRQFSNSRSEMNVSTLELGDSALYLCASSLIQGQETQYFGPGTRLLVL.

V usage is TRBV29-1 and J usage is TRBJ2-7; tentative D call: TRBD2 (7 bases). The germline V gene has CDR1 SQVTM and CDR2 ANQGSEA. This CDR3 is 13 amino acids long. V lost 5 bases and J lost 7, with 18 bases in between. The CDR3 nucleotides read TGCAGCGTTAGGGGGGGGCAGTACAATGAGCAGTACTTC. Amino acid sequence: CSVRGGQYNEQYF.

In this sample, this clonotype turned up many times. The V gene is TRBV20-1, the J gene TRBJ2-1; unclear D gene. CDR1 is DFQATT, CDR2 SNEGSKA, per germline (reference sequence). There are 10 residues in the CDR3. Trimming took 5 bases from V and 12 from J, leaving 11 bases between them. As DNA, the CDR3 is TGCAGTGCTCAGGACGTTGGGCAGTTCTTC. Translating gives CSAQDVGQFF.

Ten or more counts support this clonotype. The chain combines TRBV15 with TRBJ2-4; 10 nucleotides match TRBD2. CDR3 length: 16 residues. Germline V gene lookup returns CDR1 LNHNV and CDR2 YYDKDF (reference sequence). V shed 3 bases and J 7 bases; nucleotides not matched to a gene: 9. The CDR3 is CATSSPHGTSANIQYF. For the CDR3, the DNA is TGTGCCACCAGCAGCCCGCACGGGACTAGCGCCAACATTCAGTACTTC.

This clonotype has a handful of counts. This sequence joins TRBV29-1 and TRBJ2-5, with D perhaps assigned TRBD1 or TRBD2 (5 bases each). This CDR3 contains 13 residues. Trimming took 6 bases from V and 4 from J, leaving 15 bases between them. CDR1 is SQVTM, CDR2 ANQGSEA, per germline. The CDR3: CSVKPGPVETQYF. CDR3 DNA: TGCAGCGTCAAACCGGGACCCGTAGAGACCCAGTACTTC.

The rearrangement links TRBV12-3 or TRBV12-4 to TRBJ2-3, with D perhaps matching TRBD2 (6 bases). This CDR3 is built from 13 residues. The V gene lost 8 bases and the J gene lost 0 bases, with 9 bases spanning the gap. The CDR3 DNA reads as TGTGCCAGCCAGCGGGCTAGCACAGATACGCAGTATTTT. Its protein product is CASQRASTDTQYF.

The V gene is TRBV3-1, the J gene TRBJ1-4; D is unclear. Between the trimmed V and J ends, which lost 4 bases and 12 bases, there was a span of 15 bases. The CDR3 totals 13 residues. CDR1 and CDR2 from the germline V gene are LGHDT and YNNKEL (reference sequence). The CDR3 DNA follows: TGTGCCAGCAGCCGAGGCACCCTGGAGGAACTGTTTTTT. Residues: CASSRGTLEELFF.

CDR3 DNA: TGCAGTGCTAGAGATCCGAAGCGGGACCTCACAGATACGCAGTATTTT. This codes for CSARDPKRDLTDTQYF. The chain has TRBV20-1 and TRBJ2-3; 7 bases are shared with TRBD2. After removal of 0 bases from V and 2 bases from J, the junction contained 8 bases not matched to a gene. CDR1 and CDR2 (germline): DFQATT, SNEGSKA (reference sequence). This CDR3 contains 16 residues.

This clonotype has a handful of counts. This chain connects TRBV20-1 to TRBJ2-1; D gene ambiguous. The germline V and J ends were trimmed by 8 bases and 2 bases, with 10 bases remaining between them. The length of the CDR3 is 12 residues. Germline V gives CDR1 DFQATT, CDR2 SNEGSKA (reference sequence). Here the CDR3 reads CSFAETYNEQFF. Written as DNA, the CDR3 is TGCAGTTTTGCGGAGACCTACAATGAGCAGTTCTTC.

In this sample, this clonotype turned up once. The chain links TRBV6-2 or TRBV6-3 to TRBJ1-5, with D hard to call. V lost 6 bases and J 3 bases, leaving 6 bases between the germline ends. The CDR3 spans 12 residues. Germline V gives CDR1 MNHEY, CDR2 SVGEGT. The CDR3 region has the DNA TGTGCCAGCAGCGACCCCAATCAGCCCCAGCATTTT. Protein product: CASSDPNQPQHF.

The genes are TRBV7-8 and TRBJ2-1; TRBD2 aligns across 9 bases. J lost 4 bases, V lost 2 bases, and 6 bases had no gene match. Germline-derived CDR1 and CDR2 are SGHVS and FQNEAQ. CDR3 length equals 16 residues. CDR3 bases: TGTGCCAGCAGCTTAAAGGGCGGGGGGGGTTACAATGAGCAGTTCTTC. It encodes CASSLKGGGGYNEQFF.

This clonotype was picked up a small number of times. The rearrangement links TRBV20-1 to TRBJ2-5, with D perhaps matching TRBD1 (5 bases). Matching the DNA end better, TRBJ2-7 makes the J call doubtful. Germline V gives CDR1 DFQATT, CDR2 SNEGSKA (reference sequence). The CDR3 has 16 residues. The chain's CDR3 is CSARDPDRQTAYEQYF. CDR3 coding DNA: TGCAGTGCTAGAGACCCTGACAGACAAACAGCCTACGAGCAGTACTTC.